This T cell receptor beta chain was documented in a study of CD8+CD57+ T cells in acquired aplastic anemia. Overall study context: When averaged, DNA from sorted CD4+ and CD8+ cells came to 3.2 ug.

The CDR3 consists of 10 residues. The germline gives CDR1 MNHEY, CDR2 SVGAGI. TCR beta VDJ combinations and CDR3 sequences were profiled from genomic DNA. From the reads, TCRdb called clonotypes with MiXCR, one entry per CDR3 protein. The table shows approximately 80,000 distinct CDR3 sequences, with 55% to 75% occurring only once. Those patients picked for sequencing had displayed CD8+CD57+ cell expansion on flow cytometry. Each patient carried a diagnosis of severe acquired aplastic anemia. Blood sampling was performed on the patients, and none of them had received therapy by then. The specimen sequenced was sorted CD4+, CD8+, or CD8+CD57+ T cells (not recorded which) from PBMCs. The sequence was obtained from a human donor with aplastic anemia. The chain uses TRBV6-5 and TRBJ2-7; D is unresolved. The DNA end is a closer match to TRBJ2-1, so the J assignment may be wrong. The CDR3 here is CASSYAEQFF. CDR3 DNA: TGTGCCAGCAGTTACGCTGAGCAGTTCTTC.